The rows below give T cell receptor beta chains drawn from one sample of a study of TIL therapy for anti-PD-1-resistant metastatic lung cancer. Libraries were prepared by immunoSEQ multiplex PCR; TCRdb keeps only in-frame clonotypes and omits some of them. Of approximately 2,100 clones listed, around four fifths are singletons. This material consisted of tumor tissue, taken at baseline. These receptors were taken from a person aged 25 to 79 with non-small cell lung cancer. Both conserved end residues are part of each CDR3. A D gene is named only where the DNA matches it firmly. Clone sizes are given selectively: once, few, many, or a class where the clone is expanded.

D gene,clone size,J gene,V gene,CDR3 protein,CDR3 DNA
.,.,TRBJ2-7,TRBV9,CASSVGQGVSYEQYF,TGTGCCAGCAGCGTGGGGCAGGGCGTTTCCTACGAGCAGTACTTC
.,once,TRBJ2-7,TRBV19,CASSAQRGGNYEQYF,TGTGCCAGTAGTGCCCAGAGGGGCGGGAACTACGAGCAGTACTTC
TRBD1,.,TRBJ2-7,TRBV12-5,CASGIQGAAYEQYF,TGTGCTAGTGGAATCCAGGGGGCGGCCTACGAGCAGTACTTC
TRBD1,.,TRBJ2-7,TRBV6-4,CARASIAQGDEQYF,TGTGCCAGGGCCTCTATCGCTCAGGGGGACGAGCAGTACTTC
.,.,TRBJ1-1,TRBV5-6,CASWGRLYTEAFF,TGTGCCAGCTGGGGACGGCTTTACACTGAAGCTTTCTTT
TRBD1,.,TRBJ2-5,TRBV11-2,CASSLEGQVQETQYF,TGTGCCAGCAGCTTAGAAGGACAGGTCCAAGAGACCCAGTACTTC
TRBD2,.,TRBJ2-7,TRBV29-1,CSVEKLAGDEQYF,TGCAGCGTTGAAAAACTAGCGGGAGACGAGCAGTACTTC
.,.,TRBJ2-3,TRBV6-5,CASSAGSPTDTQYF,TGTGCCAGCAGCGCCGGGTCCCCCACAGATACGCAGTATTTT
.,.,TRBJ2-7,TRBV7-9,CASSLIMGQAVYEQYF,TGTGCCAGCAGCTTAATCATGGGGCAAGCGGTCTACGAGCAGTACTTC
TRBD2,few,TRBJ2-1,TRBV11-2,CASSLSWAGLAGQYNEQFF,TGTGCCAGCAGCTTATCTTGGGCGGGACTAGCGGGACAGTACAATGAGCAGTTCTTC
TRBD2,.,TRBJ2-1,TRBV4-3,CASSQDGLAGYNEQFF,TGCGCCAGCAGCCAAGATGGGCTAGCGGGATACAATGAGCAGTTCTTC
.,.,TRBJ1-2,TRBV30,CAWSLGGFGYGYTF,TGTGCCTGGAGTCTCGGGGGGTTCGGCTATGGCTACACCTTC
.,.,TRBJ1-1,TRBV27,CASSLRARVEAFF,TGTGCCAGCAGTTTACGGGCCAGGGTTGAAGCTTTCTTT
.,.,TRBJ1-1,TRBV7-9,CASSSQGNTEAFF,TGTGCCAGCAGCTCACAGGGTAACACTGAAGCTTTCTTT
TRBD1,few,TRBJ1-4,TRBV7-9,CASSPIGTGGDGANEKLFF,TGTGCCAGCAGCCCGATCGGGACAGGGGGTGATGGGGCTAATGAAAAACTGTTTTTT